Listed below are T cell receptor beta chains from one sample, sequenced in a study of post-analysis software for immune sequencing data. TCRdb redid the calling of the PCR reads with MiXCR, one entry per CDR3 protein. The sample yields about 400,000 distinct CDR3 sequences, roughly 38% seen once. Sequenced material: blood. The origin of the receptors is a girl aged 5-17 years with multiple sclerosis. Each CDR3 is given with its conserved first and last residue. A D gene is named only where the DNA matches it firmly. Not every row has a clone size; where given, it reads once, few, many or a size class.

size: .; D: .; V: TRBV7-9; J: TRBJ2-1; DNA: TGTGCCAGCAGCTCCCGGGGGGCCGACAATGAGCAGTTCTTC; CDR3: CASSSRGADNEQFF
size: few; D: TRBD1; V: TRBV10-2; J: TRBJ2-7; DNA: TGCGCCAGCAGTGAGTCTCTAGTACAGGGGAAGTACGAGCAGTACTTC; CDR3: CASSESLVQGKYEQYF
size: .; D: TRBD2; V: TRBV7-9; J: TRBJ2-1; DNA: TGTGCCAGCAGCTTACTAGCGGGGGGTTCAGGATACAATGAGCAGTTCTTC; CDR3: CASSLLAGGSGYNEQFF
size: .; D: .; V: TRBV7-2; J: TRBJ1-2; DNA: TGTGCCAGCAGCTTAAGTAGTTCGCCAGGGAAGGGGTATGACTACACCTTC; CDR3: CASSLSSSPGKGYDYTF
size: .; D: TRBD2; V: TRBV20-1; J: TRBJ2-5; DNA: TGCAGTGCTAGTCCGGGACTAGCCTCCGAGGCCCAGTACTTC; CDR3: CSASPGLASEAQYF
size: .; D: .; V: TRBV29-1; J: TRBJ2-5; DNA: TGCAGCGTTGACGGCGGACAGTACCAAGAGACCCAGTACTTC; CDR3: CSVDGGQYQETQYF
size: few; D: .; V: TRBV3-1; J: TRBJ1-2; DNA: TGTGCCAGCAGCCTTCGGCCGAGAAACTATGGCTACACCTTC; CDR3: CASSLRPRNYGYTF
size: many; D: .; V: TRBV7-3; J: TRBJ2-5; DNA: TGTGCCAGCAGCTCCGGGGGCTTAAGGGGGGAGACCCAGTACTTC; CDR3: CASSSGGLRGETQYF
size: few; D: .; V: TRBV3-1; J: TRBJ2-4; DNA: TGTGCCAGCAGCCAAGATTGGGGGGGGGCAGACATTCAGTACTTC; CDR3: CASSQDWGGADIQYF
size: .; D: .; V: TRBV20-1; J: TRBJ1-4; DNA: TGCAGTGCCCGTAACGGGGGGCAGGGAGGAACTAATGAAAAACTGTTTTTT; CDR3: CSARNGGQGGTNEKLFF
size: .; D: .; V: TRBV7-2; J: TRBJ2-1; DNA: TGTGCCAGCAGCTTGGCGGATCGGGATGAGCAGTTCTTC; CDR3: CASSLADRDEQFF
size: .; D: .; V: TRBV7-9; J: TRBJ2-3; DNA: TGTGCCAGCAGCCCAGGGACTGTTTTAAGCACAGATACGCAGTATTTT; CDR3: CASSPGTVLSTDTQYF
size: .; D: TRBD1; V: TRBV20-1; J: TRBJ1-2; DNA: TGCAGTGGGGGACAGAGCGTTAACTATGACTACACCTTC; CDR3: CSGGQSVNYDYTF
size: few; D: .; V: TRBV4-1; J: TRBJ2-5; DNA: TGCGCCAGCAGCCAAGTGACTACCCAAGAGACCCAGTACTTC; CDR3: CASSQVTTQETQYF
size: few; D: .; V: TRBV15; J: TRBJ1-1; DNA: TGTGCCACCAGCAGAGAGGAGGGGACGAACACTGAAGCTTTCTTT; CDR3: CATSREEGTNTEAFF
size: .; D: .; V: TRBV27; J: TRBJ2-3; DNA: TGTGCCAGCAGTCTTCTTCGAGGGGGGGAAAATACGCAGTATTTT; CDR3: CASSLLRGGENTQYF
size: few; D: .; V: TRBV12-3/TRBV12-4; J: TRBJ2-5; DNA: TGTGCCAGCAGTTTATTCGAATCACAAGAGACCCAGTACTTC; CDR3: CASSLFESQETQYF
size: .; D: .; V: TRBV5-1; J: TRBJ2-7; DNA: TGCGCCAGCAGCTTAGGACATAATATTGGGAACGAGCAGTACTTC; CDR3: CASSLGHNIGNEQYF
size: .; D: .; V: TRBV19; J: TRBJ2-1; DNA: TGTGCCAGTAGTATTAGAGTGCCCAGTGAGCAGTTCTTC; CDR3: CASSIRVPSEQFF
size: many; D: .; V: TRBV29-1; J: TRBJ1-2; DNA: TGCAGCGTTGCTTTTAACTATGGCTACACCTTC; CDR3: CSVAFNYGYTF
size: .; D: .; V: TRBV11-1; J: TRBJ1-1; DNA: TGTGCCAGCAGCTTAGCGCAGGGTGCTGAAGCTTTCTTT; CDR3: CASSLAQGAEAFF
size: .; D: .; V: TRBV29-1; J: TRBJ2-3; DNA: TGCAGCGTTGATCGAAGTACAGATACGCAGTATTTT; CDR3: CSVDRSTDTQYF
size: .; D: .; V: TRBV7-2; J: TRBJ2-4; DNA: TGTGCCAGCAGCTTACGGTCCAAAGGCGGGATACTAGCCAAAAACATTCAGTACTTC; CDR3: CASSLRSKGGILAKNIQYF
size: .; D: TRBD1; V: TRBV6-1; J: TRBJ1-5; DNA: TGTGCCAGCAGTCCGACAGGGGCCCTTATGAGCAATCAGCCCCAGCATTTT; CDR3: CASSPTGALMSNQPQHF
size: few; D: .; V: TRBV6-4; J: TRBJ2-1; DNA: TGTGCCAGCGGGGCTAGATCTTACAATGAGCAGTTCTTC; CDR3: CASGARSYNEQFF
size: few; D: .; V: TRBV20-1; J: TRBJ1-2; DNA: TGCAGTATCATCGCTGCTGGCTACACCTTC; CDR3: CSIIAAGYTF
size: .; D: .; V: TRBV29-1; J: TRBJ1-1; DNA: TGCAGCGCCCGACGTATGAACACTGAAGCTTTCTTT; CDR3: CSARRMNTEAFF
size: .; D: TRBD1; V: TRBV3-1; J: TRBJ1-1; DNA: TGTGCCAGCAGCCAAGGGGGGACAGTCTTGAACACTGAAGCTTTCTTT; CDR3: CASSQGGTVLNTEAFF
size: .; D: .; V: TRBV4-3; J: TRBJ1-2; DNA: TGCGCCAGCAGCCAAGACTGGCGCTATGGCTACACCTTC; CDR3: CASSQDWRYGYTF
size: few; D: .; V: TRBV7-9; J: TRBJ2-1; DNA: TGTGCCAGCAGCCGAAGGAACCGGGACACTGAGAGCTCCTACAATGAGCAGTTCTTC; CDR3: CASSRRNRDTESSYNEQFF
size: .; D: .; V: TRBV12-5; J: TRBJ1-1; DNA: TGTGCTAGTGGTTCACTCAGGGAGGACGAAGCTTTCTTT; CDR3: CASGSLREDEAFF
size: .; D: TRBD1; V: TRBV6-5; J: TRBJ2-7; DNA: TGTGCCAGCAGTTTCCACCGGGACAGGGGCTACGAGCAGTACTTC; CDR3: CASSFHRDRGYEQYF
size: .; D: .; V: TRBV20-1; J: TRBJ2-1; DNA: TGCAGTGCTAGGTGGGGCGGAAAGCAGTTCTTC; CDR3: CSARWGGKQFF
size: .; D: .; V: TRBV25-1; J: TRBJ1-2; DNA: TGTGCCAGCAGTGAATATTCTGACAGGAATTACCACTATGGCTACACCTTC; CDR3: CASSEYSDRNYHYGYTF